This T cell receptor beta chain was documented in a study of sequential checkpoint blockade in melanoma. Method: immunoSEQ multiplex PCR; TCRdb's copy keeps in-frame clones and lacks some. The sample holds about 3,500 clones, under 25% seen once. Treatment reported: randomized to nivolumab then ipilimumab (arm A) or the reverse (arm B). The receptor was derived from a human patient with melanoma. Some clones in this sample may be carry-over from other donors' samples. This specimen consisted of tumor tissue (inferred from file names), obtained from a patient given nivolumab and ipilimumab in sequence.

CDR3 loop: CASSQAYRQNYGYTF. The CDR3 DNA reads as TGCGCCAGCAGCCAAGCCTACAGGCAAAACTATGGCTACACCTTC. V and J are TRBV1 and TRBJ1-2; the D call TRBD1 from the table was never checked on the DNA. TRBV1 is reported as a pseudogene. CDR3 length equals 15 residues.